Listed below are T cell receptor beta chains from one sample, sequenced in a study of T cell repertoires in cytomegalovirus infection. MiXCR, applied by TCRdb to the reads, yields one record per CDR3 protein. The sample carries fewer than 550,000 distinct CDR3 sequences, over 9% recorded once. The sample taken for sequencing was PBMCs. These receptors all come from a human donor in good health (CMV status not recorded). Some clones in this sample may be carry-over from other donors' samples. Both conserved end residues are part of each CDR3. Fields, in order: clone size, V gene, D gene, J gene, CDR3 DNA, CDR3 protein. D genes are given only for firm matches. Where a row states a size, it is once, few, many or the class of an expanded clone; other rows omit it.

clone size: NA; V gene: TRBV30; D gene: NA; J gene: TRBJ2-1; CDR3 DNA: TGTGCCTGGAGTTCCGGTCCTAGGGGGGTAGCAAGCTCCTACAATGAGCAGTTCTTC; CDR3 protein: CAWSSGPRGVASSYNEQFF
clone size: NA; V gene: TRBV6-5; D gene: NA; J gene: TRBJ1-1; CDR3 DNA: TGTGCCAGCAGCCCAACCCCTGCAGCGAACACTGAAGCTTTCTTT; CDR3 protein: CASSPTPAANTEAFF
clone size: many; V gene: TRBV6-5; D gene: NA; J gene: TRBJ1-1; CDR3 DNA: TGTGCCAGCAGCCCCAGGAGGGGCGATGAAGCTTTCTTT; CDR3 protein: CASSPRRGDEAFF
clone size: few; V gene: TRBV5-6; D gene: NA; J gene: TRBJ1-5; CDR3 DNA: TGTGCCAGCAGCTGCGTTCAGGAATATAGCAATCAGCCCCAGCATTTT; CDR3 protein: CASSCVQEYSNQPQHF
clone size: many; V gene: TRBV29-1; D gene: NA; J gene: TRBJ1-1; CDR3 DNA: TGCAGCGTTGCCCAGAGGAACACTGAAGCTTTCTTT; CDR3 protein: CSVAQRNTEAFF
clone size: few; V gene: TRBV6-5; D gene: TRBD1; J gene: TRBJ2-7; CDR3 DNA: TGTGCCAGCAGTGACCCGGGACAGGGGGCCTTCGAGCAGTACTTC; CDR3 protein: CASSDPGQGAFEQYF
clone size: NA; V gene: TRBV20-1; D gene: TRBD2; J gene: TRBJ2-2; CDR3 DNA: TGCAGTGCTAGAGATCGGACTAGCGGGGAACCGAACACCGGGGAGCTGTTTTTT; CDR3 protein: CSARDRTSGEPNTGELFF
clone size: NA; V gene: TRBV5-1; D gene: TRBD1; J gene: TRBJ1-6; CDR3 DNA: TGCGCCAGCAGCGCTCAGACAGGGGATTCACCCCTCCACTTT; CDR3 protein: CASSAQTGDSPLHF
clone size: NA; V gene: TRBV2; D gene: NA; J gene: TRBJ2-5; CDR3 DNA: TGTGCCAGCAGTCCCTCCCGGGTGGGGGGAGAGACCCAGTACTTC; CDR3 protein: CASSPSRVGGETQYF
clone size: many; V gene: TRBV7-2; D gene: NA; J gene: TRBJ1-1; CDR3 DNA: TGTGCCAGCAGCCCGATGACAGGAAACACTGAAGCTTTCTTT; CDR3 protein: CASSPMTGNTEAFF
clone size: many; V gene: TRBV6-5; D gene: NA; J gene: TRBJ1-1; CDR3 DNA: TGTGCCAGCAGTTACGCGGAAGGGACTGAAGCTTTCTTT; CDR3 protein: CASSYAEGTEAFF
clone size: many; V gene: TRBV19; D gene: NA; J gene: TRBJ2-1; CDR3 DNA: TGTGCCAGTAGTCCCGAAAGGGGCGATGAGCAGTTCTTC; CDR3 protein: CASSPERGDEQFF
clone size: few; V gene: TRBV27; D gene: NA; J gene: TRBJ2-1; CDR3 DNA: TGTGCCAGTAGCGGAGGGAGCCCGTACAATGAGCAGTTCTTC; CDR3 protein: CASSGGSPYNEQFF
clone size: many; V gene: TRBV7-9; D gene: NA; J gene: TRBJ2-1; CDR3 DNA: TGTGCCAGCAGCCCCTATCAGGGGCTCTCCTACAATGAGCAGTTCTTC; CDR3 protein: CASSPYQGLSYNEQFF
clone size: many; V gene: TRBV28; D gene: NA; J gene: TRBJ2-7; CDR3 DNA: TGTGCCAGCAGTCGTTCGGGACGGACCTTTTACGAGCAGTACTTC; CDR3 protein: CASSRSGRTFYEQYF
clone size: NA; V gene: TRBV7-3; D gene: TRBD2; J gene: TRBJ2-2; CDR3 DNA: TGTGCCAGCAGCTTCTCGACTAGCGCCCGCACCGGGGAGCTGTTTTTT; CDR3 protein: CASSFSTSARTGELFF
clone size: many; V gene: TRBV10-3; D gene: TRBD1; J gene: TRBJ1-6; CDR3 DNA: TGTGCCATCAGTGAAGGATTAGGGACAGGGAGGTCACCCCTCCACTTT; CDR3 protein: CAISEGLGTGRSPLHF
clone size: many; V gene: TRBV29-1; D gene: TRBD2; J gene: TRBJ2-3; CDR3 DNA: TGCAGCGTGCCCGGGACTAGCGGGAGTCGGGATACGCAGTATTTT; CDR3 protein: CSVPGTSGSRDTQYF
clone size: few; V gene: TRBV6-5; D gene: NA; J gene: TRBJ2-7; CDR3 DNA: TGTGCCAGCAGTTACCTCGCCCTTCGGGCCTACGAGCAGTACTTC; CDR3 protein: CASSYLALRAYEQYF
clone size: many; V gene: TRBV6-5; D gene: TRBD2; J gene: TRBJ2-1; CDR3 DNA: TGTGCCAGCATGGGCGGGAGGAATTACAATGAGCAGTTCTTC; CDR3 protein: CASMGGRNYNEQFF
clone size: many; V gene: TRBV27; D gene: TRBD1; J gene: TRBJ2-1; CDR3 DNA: TGTGCCAGCAGTCAGGGACAGGGGTTTCGTCCCTTGTTCTTC; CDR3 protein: CASSQGQGFRPLFF
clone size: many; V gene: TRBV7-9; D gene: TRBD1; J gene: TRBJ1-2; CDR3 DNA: TGTGCCAGCAGCCCAGGGACAGCCACCTATGGCTACACCTTC; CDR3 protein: CASSPGTATYGYTF
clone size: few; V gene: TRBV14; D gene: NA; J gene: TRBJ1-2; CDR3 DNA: TGTGCCAGCAGCCAAGTAGTAGGGGGGCCCTATGGCTACACCTTC; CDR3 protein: CASSQVVGGPYGYTF
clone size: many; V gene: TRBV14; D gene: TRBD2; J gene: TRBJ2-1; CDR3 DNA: TGTGCCAGCAGCCAAGCTAGAAGAGCGGGAGCGGACTCCTACAATGAGCAGTTCTTC; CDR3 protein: CASSQARRAGADSYNEQFF
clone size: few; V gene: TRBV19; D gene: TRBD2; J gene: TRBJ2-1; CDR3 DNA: TGTGCCAGTAGTATAGGAGCTAGCGGCCACTACAATGAGCAGTTCTTC; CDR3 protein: CASSIGASGHYNEQFF
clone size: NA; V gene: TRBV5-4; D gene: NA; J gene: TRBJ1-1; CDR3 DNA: TGTGCCAGCAGCTTGGCCAAAACAGCGGGGGCTGAAGCTTTCTTT; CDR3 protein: CASSLAKTAGAEAFF
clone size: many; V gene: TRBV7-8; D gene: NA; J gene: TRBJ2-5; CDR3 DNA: TGTGCCAGCAGCCCCGCTGGGGTAGGGGAGACCCAGTACTTC; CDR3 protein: CASSPAGVGETQYF
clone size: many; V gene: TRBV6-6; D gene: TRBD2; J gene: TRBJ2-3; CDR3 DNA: TGTGCCAGCAGTCAGGACCTAGCGGGGGAAACAGATACGCAGTATTTT; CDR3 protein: CASSQDLAGETDTQYF
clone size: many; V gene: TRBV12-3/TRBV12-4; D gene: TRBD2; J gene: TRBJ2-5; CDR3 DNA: TGTGCCAGCAGTTCACCGGGACTAGCGGGGCAAGAGACCCAGTACTTC; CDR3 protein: CASSSPGLAGQETQYF
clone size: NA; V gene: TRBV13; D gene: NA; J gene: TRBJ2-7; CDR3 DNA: TGTGCCAGCAGCTTAGAGAACAACGACGAGCAGTACTTC; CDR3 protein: CASSLENNDEQYF
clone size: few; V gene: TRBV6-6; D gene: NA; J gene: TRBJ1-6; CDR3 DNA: TGTGCCAGCAGTTACTCTGCAGTTGGGGATTCACCCCTCCACTTT; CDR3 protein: CASSYSAVGDSPLHF
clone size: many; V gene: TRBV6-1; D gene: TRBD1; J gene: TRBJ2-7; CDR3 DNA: TGTGCCAGCAGCCAAAGACAGGGGAGCCACGAGCAGTACTTC; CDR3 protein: CASSQRQGSHEQYF
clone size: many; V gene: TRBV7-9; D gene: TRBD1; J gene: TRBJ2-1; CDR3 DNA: TGTGCCAGCAGCTTTACAGGGGGAGGCAATGAGCAGTTCTTC; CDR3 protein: CASSFTGGGNEQFF
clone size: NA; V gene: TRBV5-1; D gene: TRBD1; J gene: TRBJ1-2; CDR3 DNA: TGCGCCAGCAGCTCGACAGGGGGTTCTGATGGCTACACCTTC; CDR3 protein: CASSSTGGSDGYTF
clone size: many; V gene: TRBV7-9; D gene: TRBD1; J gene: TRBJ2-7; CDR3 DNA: TGTGCCAGCAGCCCCGGACAGGGTCGGAGCTCCTACGAGCAGTACTTC; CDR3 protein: CASSPGQGRSSYEQYF
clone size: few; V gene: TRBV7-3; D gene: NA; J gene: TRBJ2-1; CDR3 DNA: TGTGCCAGCAGCCCTATCGCTAGCCAGAATGAGCAGTTCTTC; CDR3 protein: CASSPIASQNEQFF
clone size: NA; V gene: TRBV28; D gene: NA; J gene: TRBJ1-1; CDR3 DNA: TGTGCCAGCAGTTTATTTGATGGGGACGCTGCCTTTGAAGCTTTCTTT; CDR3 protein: CASSLFDGDAAFEAFF
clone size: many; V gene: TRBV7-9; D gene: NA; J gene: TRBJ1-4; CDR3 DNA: TGTGCCAGCAGCCTAAGAGGGTACTGGGGTCGCGAAAAACTGTTTTTT; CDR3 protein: CASSLRGYWGREKLFF
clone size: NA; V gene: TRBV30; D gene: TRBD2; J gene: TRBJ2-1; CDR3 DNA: TGTGCCTGGAGAGGAGCGGGAGGTCACAATGAGCAGTTCTTC; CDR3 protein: CAWRGAGGHNEQFF
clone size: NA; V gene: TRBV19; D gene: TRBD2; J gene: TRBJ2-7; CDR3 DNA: TGTGCCAGTAGTATCACGGGAGGAGGGAATTACTACGAGCAGTACTTC; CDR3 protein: CASSITGGGNYYEQYF
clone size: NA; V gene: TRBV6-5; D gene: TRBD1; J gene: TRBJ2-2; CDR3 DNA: TGTGCCAGCAGTTCCCTCGGGACAGGGGGAAACACCGGGGAGCTGTTTTTT; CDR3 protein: CASSSLGTGGNTGELFF
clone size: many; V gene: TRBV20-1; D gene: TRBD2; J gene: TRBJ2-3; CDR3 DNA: TGCAGTGCTAGATCCCCCCGGGCGGGGGACACAGATACGCAGTATTTT; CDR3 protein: CSARSPRAGDTDTQYF